The clone carrying this TCR beta chain was seen ten or more times. The data derive from a study of CD8 T cells in ankylosing spondylitis. V lost 6 bases to trimming and J lost 5 bases, with 10 bases between them. The CDR3 runs to 12 residues. TCRdb reprocessed the 5' RACE reads with MiXCR, giving one entry per CDR3 protein. Among about 130,000 distinct CDR3 sequences listed, 10% to 12% were seen once. The specimen was blood, either unsorted or a sorted T cell fraction (not recorded which). This clonotype originated in a female donor with ankylosing spondylitis or in good health (not recorded which). This rearrangement joins TRBV12-3 or TRBV12-4 to TRBJ2-5, with D perhaps TRBD1 (6 bases). The CDR3 spells CASSPRGETQYF. CDR3 sequence (DNA): TGTGCCAGCAGCCCAAGGGGGGAGACCCAGTACTTC.